The entry below describes one T cell receptor (beta chain). Only a few counts were recorded for this clonotype. The antigen it recognizes is unknown. Base qualities are not provided; no much larger clone lies one nucleotide away. This sample stems from a study of T cells in Graves' hyperthyroidism and ophthalmopathy (dated by TCRdb to about 2019). Context from the whole study: Peripheral blood samples were taken at the time of initial diagnosis, prior to any treatment. To identify TCR V-J signatures that set the groups apart, the researchers used a discovery cohort of 100 patients, made up of 43 with Graves' ophthalmopathy and 57 with stable Graves' hyperthyroidism. Prospective prediction of ophthalmopathy was tested in an independent validation cohort consisting of 18 to 20 hyperthyroidism patients and approximately 16 patients who later progressed to ophthalmopathy. For training and testing, the roughly 100 patients in the discovery cohort were randomly divided in a 7:3 ratio. In about 6 Graves' hyperthyroidism patients, the study also compared T-cell repertoires from thyroid tissue with T-cell repertoires from blood. After blood sampling, hyperthyroidism patients were treated with methimazole at a starting dose of 30 mg daily, and ophthalmopathy patients were treated with high-dose intravenous methylprednisolone. The paper reports TCR Vbeta CDR3 sequencing of approximately 140 peripheral blood samples: 43 ophthalmopathy, fewer than 80 hyperthyroidism and around 17 progressor patients.

Paper-wide results and their limitations: In validation, the model predicted progression to ophthalmopathy with approximately 69% sensitivity and over 72% specificity, a median of 6.5 months before onset. No statistical method was used to set the sample size in advance, and investigators knew the group allocation. A 13 V-J signature model separated ophthalmopathy from stable hyperthyroidism, with 87.88% sensitivity and 81.08% specificity in cross-validation and 80%/75% in testing. Most expanded thyroid clonotypes (frequency above 0.001) were also detected in blood, a finding suggesting that blood repertoires may reflect thyroid immune responses.

The TCR beta CDR3 regions were amplified from the RNA transcripts. For the first round of RT-PCR on the TCR CDR3, the HTBI primer set was used together with the Qiagen OneStep RT-PCR kit. A second multiplex PCR round built the libraries, followed by size selection and purification. Libraries were sequenced paired-end with 100 bp reads on an Illumina HiSeq2000. The authors' analysis ran thus. SOAPnuke was used to process the raw data, removing reads that contained adapters or uncalled bases, had a mean Phred below 15, or lacked an exact match to the constant primer or identifier. High-quality paired reads were merged with COPE v1.2.5, and unique nucleotide sequences were defined as clonotypes. MiTCR v1.1 was used to align the clonotypes against IMGT TRBV, TRBD and TRBJ reference segments. Analysis was restricted to V-J combinations with a frequency above 0.0001, which covered 99.2% of repertoires. The TCS score was defined as the ratio of F50 (clonal expansion) to E x V (chaos), calculated using BLOSUM62-based TCRdist between CDR3 peptides within each V-J. Welch's t-statistics and random forest reduced 500 to 550 V-J features to around 14, which were used in a naive Bayes classifier (R e1071). TCRdb reanalyzed the raw reads on its own, using fastp at Q25 for trimming and MiXCR for clone calling, and kept in-frame beta chains. Every CDR3 protein is listed once, alongside the most common genes and DNA of its rows. The V and J calls and clone size come from TCRdb's table, not from the authors' own analysis. The sample table holds a few hundred thousand distinct CDR3 sequences, of which roughly 15% were seen once. The top ten clones comprise about 14% of the sample.

Spanning cysteine to phenylalanine, the CDR3 consists of 14 amino acids. CDR3 DNA only is kept here, 42 bases in frame from base 1. Via the germline V gene (reference sequence), CDR1 is MNHEY and CDR2 SMNVEV. V and J are truncated by 8 bases and 3 bases respectively, leaving an intervening sequence of 17 bases. The hyperthyroidism patients were between 18 and 65 years old and newly diagnosed, with a disease duration of less than 2 months. The study excluded patients with uncontrolled infections, other autoimmune diseases, pregnancy or lactation. Diagnoses were established on the basis of clinical symptoms, serum thyroxine and TRAb, thyroid ultrasound, and orbital computed tomography. Blood from progressor patients was drawn when they were first diagnosed with hyperthyroidism, before any ophthalmopathy symptoms appeared. PBMCs were isolated from about 9.2 ml of fresh peripheral blood by Ficoll-Paque density gradient centrifugation. Progressor patients were defined as those initially diagnosed with Graves' hyperthyroidism in whom ophthalmopathy developed during follow-up. Trizol reagent was used to extract total RNA, and RNA quality was then checked on an Agilent 2100 Bioanalyzer.

The TCR was taken from a middle-aged woman with Graves' hyperthyroidism that later progressed to Graves' ophthalmopathy. Input material: blood. The chain couples TRBV27 to TRBJ2-7; a weak D assignment points to TRBD2 (5 bases agree). The CDR3 corresponds to CASAPTGILYEQYF. The DNA reads as follows: TGTGCCAGCGCTCCCACGGGAATCCTCTACGAGCAGTACTTC.